The rows below give T cell receptor beta chains drawn from one sample of a study of blood T cell repertoires in COVID-19. The protocol was immunoSEQ multiplex PCR, while the TCRdb copy is restricted to in-frame clones and leaves out a portion. The profile shows 240,000 or so clones, approximately 90% of them singletons. The sample taken for sequencing was peripheral blood. The source is a woman aged 40 to 50 who had recovered from COVID-19. CDR3s include the opening cysteine and the closing phenylalanine or tryptophan.

TRBJ1-1	TRBV19	CASSIGGGGTEAFF
TRBJ2-5	TRBV24-1	CATSEAAGGQETQYF
TRBJ2-7	TRBV18	CASSPPSDYEQYF
TRBJ1-4	TRBV7-2	CASSPPGLNEKLFF
TRBJ2-3	TRBV5-6	CASSLFIRTDTQYF
TRBJ2-6	TRBV24-1	CATSETGEGGANVLTF
TRBJ1-2	TRBV11-2	CASSLEWSGGYTF
TRBJ1-2	TRBV5-1	CASSGRTGGYGYTF
TRBJ2-5	TRBV4-1	CASSPIPPRQAQETQYF
TRBJ1-2	TRBV5-1	CASSQDRGRGYTF
TRBJ2-1	TRBV6-5	CASSPGAGAYNEQFF
TRBJ1-1	TRBV10-1	CASSAGQGADTEAFF
TRBJ1-1	TRBV7-8	CASSSTGGRTEAFF
TRBJ2-7	TRBV7-6	CASSLGQKTYEQYF
TRBJ1-2	TRBV9	CASSGGGYTF
TRBJ2-7	TRBV6-5	CASSQLAGVAEQYF
TRBJ2-2	TRBV7-2	CASSLGQNTGELFF
TRBJ2-1	TRBV19	CASSIVPRGEQFF
TRBJ2-7	TRBV6-5	CASSYLRLAGGLEQYF
TRBJ1-1	TRBV23-1	CASPGGKERDTEAFF
TRBJ1-5	TRBV5-1	CASSPPQASNQPQHF
TRBJ2-7	TRBV19	CASSMGTGDYEQYF
TRBJ1-2	TRBV9	CASSPQGKGYTF
TRBJ1-5	TRBV19	CASSPPLGGPQHF
TRBJ1-6	TRBV4-1	CASSSGTGYPPLHF
TRBJ1-1	TRBV6-5	CASSYSAGALNTEAFF
TRBJ1-2	TRBV28	CASSFSPGGGGYTF
TRBJ1-2	TRBV25-1	CASSALGQASNYGYTF
TRBJ1-6	TRBV18	CASSPSVQRGFSPLHF
TRBJ1-2	TRBV29-1	CSGGTGYGYTF
TRBJ1-2	TRBV6-5	CAVPPGIRGYTF
TRBJ1-2	TRBV4-3	CASSQDFGQGDYGYTF
TRBJ2-3	TRBV30	CAWSVLAIRTDTQYF
TRBJ2-7	TRBV7-9	CASSLGGIPYEQYF
TRBJ2-3	TRBV28	CASSLGLAGTRGDTQYF
TRBJ1-5	TRBV7-2	CASSGRVGVPNQPQHF
TRBJ2-1	TRBV25-1	CASSEPGGDYNEQFF
TRBJ1-3	TRBV29-1	CSVGPTGSSGNTIYF
TRBJ2-5	TRBV15	CATSRDPAGGGETQYF
TRBJ2-6	TRBV7-2	CASSLVGGQGPSGANVLTF
TRBJ2-1	TRBV7-8	CASSREGYSHEQFF
TRBJ2-3	TRBV7-8	CASSPGLAARDTQYF
TRBJ2-7	TRBV19	CASSKTSGRALDEQYF
TRBJ1-5	TRBV21-1	CASSTPGDRDWNQPQHF
TRBJ2-5	TRBV12-2	CAPGGGETQYF
TRBJ1-1	TRBV7-9	CASSPEAGTAFF